The next 25 T cell receptor beta chains were all read from a single sample in a study of blood T cells in healthy people across ages. Primers used in a second PCR of about 7 to 12 cycles were a sample-barcoded 5' primer and a J-beta primer mix. Each CDR3 protein is one row after TCRdb ran MiXCR on the 5' RACE reads. Altogether 270,000 or so distinct CDR3 sequences are present, about 25% being singletons, with the ten largest covering 25% to 35%. The sample comprised blood. These receptors originate from a woman in her sixties or seventies in good health.

The chain links TRBV20-1 to TRBJ2-7; tentative D call: TRBD2 (6 bases). Germline-derived CDR1 and CDR2 are DFQATT and SNEGSKA (reference sequence). V was pared by 5 bases and J by 0 bases, with 14 bases between. The CDR3 spans 14 residues. The CDR3 bases are TGCAGTGCTGTCCGGGACTCCTACTCCTACGAGCAGTACTTC. Its translation: CSAVRDSYSYEQYF.

The chain recombines TRBV5-1 with TRBJ2-1; either TRBD1 or TRBD2 may fit D (5 bases each). Germline V gives CDR1 SGHRS, CDR2 YFSETQ. Trimming took off 0 bases at V and 7 bases at J, with 8 bases between the two ends. This CDR3 comprises 13 residues. The DNA for the CDR3 is TGCGCCAGCAGCTTGGACTGGGGGAATGAGCAGTTCTTC. This codes for CASSLDWGNEQFF.

The gene calls are TRBV28 and TRBJ2-5; TRBD1 might be the D (6 bases). The CDR3 runs to 15 residues. CDR1 MDHEN and CDR2 SYDVKM come from the germline V gene. Trimming stripped 4 bases from V and 5 bases from J, with 17 bases between. The CDR3 is CASSSGAGTRETQYF. In DNA, the CDR3 is TGTGCCAGCAGTTCCGGAGCCGGGACAAGGGAGACCCAGTACTTC. Using reference TRBV28 and TRBJ2-5 for the parts outside the CDR3, the full variable domain is DVKVTQSSRYLVKRTGEKVFLECVQDMDHENMFWYRQDPGLGLRLIYFSYDVKMKEKGDIPEGYSVSREKKERFSLILESASTNQTSMYLCASSSGAGTRETQYFGPGTRLLVL.

This clonotype was seen ten or more times. The rearrangement links TRBV6-2 or TRBV6-3 to TRBJ2-5; 7 bases line up with TRBD1. After removal of 5 bases from V and 1 base from J, the junction contained 10 bases not matched to a gene. The germline CDR1 and CDR2 sequences are MNHEY and SVGEGT. The CDR3 length is 16 residues. CDR3 sequence (DNA): TGTGCCAGCAGTCCCTACGGGACAGCCTCCCAAGAGACCCAGTACTTC. It yields the protein CASSPYGTASQETQYF.

The chain combines TRBV4-3 with TRBJ2-5; D call uncertain. This CDR3 region has 14 residues. V dropped 1 base and J dropped 1 base, with 7 bases sitting between them. From germline, CDR1 is LGHNA and CDR2 YSLEER. The CDR3 DNA sequence: TGCGCCAGCAGCCAAGGATCCTGCCAAGAGACCCAGTACTTC. Protein sequence: CASSQGSCQETQYF.

This clonotype was observed at least ten times. The chain carries TRBV9 and TRBJ1-2; D perhaps matches TRBD1 (5 bases). Germline assignment: CDR1 SGDLS and CDR2 YYNGEE. V was cut by 4 bases and J by 1 base, with 8 bases left in between. The CDR3 contains 13 residues. CDR3 in amino acids: CASSPDINYGYTF. The CDR3 DNA reads as TGTGCCAGCAGCCCGGACATTAACTATGGCTACACCTTC.

This clonotype was seen ten or more times. The CDR3 bases are TGCAGCGTTAGCGGGAGCTCAGATACGCAGTATTTT. This translates into CSVSGSSDTQYF. The V gene is TRBV29-1, the J gene TRBJ2-3, with 8 positions matching TRBD2. Germline V gene data show CDR1 as SQVTM and CDR2 as ANQGSEA. J was trimmed by 4 bases and V by 5 bases; bases with no gene match: 2. The CDR3 loop spans 12 amino acids.

The chain couples TRBV20-1 to TRBJ2-5, with TRBD2 matching over 10 bases. Germline CDR1 reads DFQATT; CDR2 reads SNEGSKA (reference sequence). This CDR3 comprises 14 residues. V lost 6 bases and J lost 4; bases outside the gene matches: 8. CDR3 DNA sequence: TGCAGTGCAGGCAGCGGGGGGGCAGGAGAGACCCAGTACTTC. Protein: CSAGSGGAGETQYF.

This clonotype was counted a few times. Given the absence of the conserved phenylalanine or tryptophan at the CDR3 end, a read error is likely. V and J are TRBV28 and TRBJ1-5; 8 positions agree with TRBD1. From germline, CDR1 is MDHEN and CDR2 SYDVKM. The CDR3 contains 15 residues. Trimming took 2 bases from V and 3 from J; bases not matched to a gene: 3. The CDR3 DNA is TGTGCCAGCAGTTTACTGACAGGGGTCAATCAGCCCCAGCATTGT. The encoded protein is CASSLLTGVNQPQHC.

This clonotype was seen more than once but under ten times. V gene TRBV2 combines with J gene TRBJ2-1; D gene ambiguous. V was pared by 4 bases and J by 4 bases, with 5 bases between. The CDR3 has 12 amino acids. Germline CDR1 and CDR2: SNHLY and FYNNEI. The CDR3 DNA follows: TGTGCCAGCAGTGTGACTTACAATGAGCAGTTCTTC. Encoded protein: CASSVTYNEQFF. The whole variable domain, remainder taken from reference TRBV2 and TRBJ2-1, is EPEVTQTPSHQVTQMGQEVILRCVPISNHLYFYWYRQILGQKVEFLVSFYNNEISEKSEIFDDQFSVERPDGSNFTLKIRSTKLEDSAMYFCASSVTYNEQFFGPGTRLTVL.

A few counts support this clonotype. This chain links TRBV19 with TRBJ2-2, with 9 bases aligning to TRBD1. J gave up 6 bases and V 7 bases, and 6 bases lay outside the gene matches. Germline CDR1 LNHDA, CDR2 SQIVND (reference sequence). This CDR3 spans 14 amino acids. The CDR3 spells CASIGTGIAGELFF. The CDR3, as DNA: TGTGCCAGTATCGGGACAGGGATCGCCGGGGAGCTGTTTTTT. The variable domain in full, completed from reference TRBV19 and TRBJ2-2, reads DGGITQSPKYLFRKEGQNVTLSCEQNLNHDAMYWYRQDPGQGLRLIYYSQIVNDFQKGDIAEGYSVSREKKESFPLTVTSAQKNPTAFYLCASIGTGIAGELFFGEGSRLTVL.

This chain joins TRBV7-2 and TRBJ2-5; 13 bases are a match to TRBD2. The J call may be incorrect, as the DNA end agrees better with TRBJ2-7. CDR1 and CDR2 (germline): SGHTA, FQGNSA. The CDR3 is 16 residues long. CDR3 DNA: TGTGCCAGCAGCCCGGGACTAGCGGGACCCCTCTACGAGCAGTACTTC. Translating gives CASSPGLAGPLYEQYF.

The chain links TRBV20-1 to TRBJ2-1; 9 positions match TRBD2. The CDR3 runs to 16 residues. V lost 6 bases to trimming and J lost 2 bases; unmatched junction nucleotides: 11. Germline-derived CDR1 and CDR2 are DFQATT and SNEGSKA (reference sequence). Here the CDR3 DNA reads TGCAGTGCCCCAGTCGGAGCGGGAGGACCCTACAATGAGCAGTTCTTC. Translation: CSAPVGAGGPYNEQFF.

This clonotype showed up just a few times. The chain is built from TRBV12-3 or TRBV12-4 and TRBJ2-7; D uncertain. The V end lost 4 bases, the J end lost 0 bases, and 16 bases lay between the germline ends. The CDR3 loop spans 16 amino acids. Here the CDR3 reads CASSSYSPESSYEQYF. Written as DNA, the CDR3 is TGTGCCAGCAGTTCTTACAGCCCTGAGAGCTCCTACGAGCAGTACTTC.

This clonotype appeared a few times. One end of the junction does not line up with germline, which may come from a read error. This rearrangement joins TRBV7-2 to TRBJ2-5, with TRBD2 matching 7 bases. Per germline, CDR1 SGHTA and CDR2 FQGNSA. CDR3 length: 17 amino acids. CDR3: CAGSLAVRLAPFGEQYF. CDR3 nucleotide sequence: TGTGCCGGCAGCTTAGCGGTAAGACTAGCTCCGTTTGGGGAGCAGTACTTC.

This clonotype has a handful of counts. This chain connects TRBV27 to TRBJ2-5; 14 positions agree with TRBD2. The J call may not be correct, given that the DNA end is closer to TRBJ2-7. CDR1 MNHEY and CDR2 SMNVEV come from the germline V gene (reference sequence). This CDR3 spans 16 amino acids. The CDR3 DNA reads as TGTGCCAGCAGCTCTGGACTAGCGGGGGGAACGGACGAGCAGTACTTC. Protein sequence: CASSSGLAGGTDEQYF.

The J gene is TRBJ1-1, the V gene TRBV29-1, with 8 bases identical to TRBD1. The CDR3 sequence is 13 residues long. The V segment lost 6 bases and the J segment 4 bases; nucleotides outside the gene matches: 7. Germline CDR1 and CDR2: SQVTM and ANQGSEA. The CDR3 reads CSVRTTGGTEAFF. CDR3 DNA: TGCAGCGTGAGAACCACAGGGGGCACTGAAGCTTTCTTT.

This clonotype was detected many times. The gene calls are TRBV15 and TRBJ2-5; unclear D gene. The CDR3 spans 15 residues. Germline CDR1 LNHNV, CDR2 YYDKDF (reference sequence). V was pared by 0 bases and J by 2 bases, with 10 bases between. The chain's CDR3 is CATSRDYSRQETQYF. In DNA form, the CDR3 reads TGTGCCACCAGCAGAGATTACAGCCGACAAGAGACCCAGTACTTC.

This clonotype was seen only a few times. The chain recombines TRBV12-3 or TRBV12-4 with TRBJ1-4, with D tentatively TRBD1 (5 bases). V gave up 5 bases and J gave up 4 bases, with 17 bases separating them. CDR3 length equals 16 residues. Here the CDR3 DNA reads TGTGCCAGCAGTCCGATGCAGGGACTGTTTAATGAAAAACTGTTTTTT. This encodes CASSPMQGLFNEKLFF.

The chain uses TRBV28 and TRBJ1-1; unclear D gene. This CDR3 has 12 amino acids. Trimming took off 1 base at V and 10 bases at J, with 10 bases between the two ends. Germline CDR1 reads MDHEN; CDR2 reads SYDVKM. CDR3 DNA sequence: TGTGCCAGCAGTTTATCACCCCCGGTAGCTTTCTTT. As protein: CASSLSPPVAFF. The full variable domain, in which reference TRBV28 and TRBJ1-1 provide the parts outside the CDR3, is DVKVTQSSRYLVKRTGEKVFLECVQDMDHENMFWYRQDPGLGLRLIYFSYDVKMKEKGDIPEGYSVSREKKERFSLILESASTNQTSMYLCASSLSPPVAFFGQGTRLTVV.

This clonotype was found many times. This CDR3 is CASRGGNEQFF. The CDR3 region has the DNA TGTGCCAGCAGAGGGGGCAATGAGCAGTTCTTC. The V gene is TRBV7-9, the J gene TRBJ2-1; a possible D gene is TRBD1 (6 bases). V was cut by 6 bases and J by 6 bases, with 6 bases left in between. The CDR3 runs 11 residues. From germline, CDR1 is SEHNR and CDR2 FQNEAQ (reference sequence).

V usage is TRBV12-3 or TRBV12-4 and J usage is TRBJ2-5; D remains unclear. This CDR3 is built from 15 residues. Trimming left V 2 bases short and J 5 bases short, with 15 bases between. This CDR3 is CASSLIGQTGETQYF. The CDR3 DNA is TGTGCCAGCAGTTTAATAGGCCAAACCGGGGAGACCCAGTACTTC.

V gene TRBV20-1 combines with J gene TRBJ2-7; TRBD1 might be the D (5 bases). Deletions cut 5 bases from V and 6 bases from J, with 20 bases between. CDR3 size: 14 residues. The germline V gene has CDR1 DFQATT and CDR2 SNEGSKA (reference sequence). CDR3 in amino acids: CSAFTTGPQGEQYF. The CDR3 DNA is TGCAGTGCTTTTACAACAGGTCCCCAAGGCGAGCAGTACTTC.

This clonotype showed up just a few times. V usage is TRBV29-1 and J usage is TRBJ1-2; 10 bases are shared with TRBD1. The CDR3 length is 15 residues. V gave up 6 bases and J gave up 3 bases; unmatched junction bases: 10. CDR1 is SQVTM and CDR2 is ANQGSEA in the germline V gene. DNA of the CDR3: TGCAGCGTCGACTTCGAGGGACAGGGGTACTATGGCTACACCTTC. Its protein product is CSVDFEGQGYYGYTF.

The gene calls are TRBV12-3 or TRBV12-4 and TRBJ1-2; 7 bases align to TRBD1. The CDR3 consists of 11 residues. V shed 8 bases and J 5 bases; nucleotides not matched to a gene: 2. The CDR3 loop reads CASGTVYGYTF. The CDR3 DNA sequence: TGTGCCAGCGGGACAGTTTATGGCTACACCTTC.